This T cell receptor beta chain was documented in a study of cytomegalovirus exposure and HLA in healthy donors. Study outcomes and limitations: Later analysis showed TCR association rates varying by HLA locus, highest for DRB1 and lowest for HLA-C. Sequencing probably produced one cluster of sequence variants that were highly shared. Prior analysis indicated that the majority of TCR beta V segments exhibited productivity approximately 87% or approximately 30% of the time.

A remark on this clone: Its antigen is still unknown.

The CDR3 is 14 residues long. V dropped 6 bases and J dropped 6; count of bases not matched to a gene: 9. Germline V lookup: CDR1 MNHEY, CDR2 SVGAGI. The PCR used 60 Vbeta and 13 Jbeta primers. Clones were read by immunoSEQ multiplex PCR, and TCRdb kept only the in-frame ones, dropping some. This sample carries around 140,000 clones, approximately 80% of them seen once, and the ten largest clones take 4.5% to 5.5%. Sequencing was done on a sample of PBMCs. The origin of this receptor is a man aged 40-49 years in good health and CMV-seronegative. V gene TRBV6-5 combines with J gene TRBJ1-2, with TRBD1 matching over 8 bases. CDR3 loop: CASRTQGAQHGYTF. For the CDR3, the DNA is TGTGCCAGCAGAACCCAGGGGGCGCAGCATGGCTACACCTTC.